This is a list of T cell receptor beta chains from one sample in a study of blood T cell repertoires in COVID-19. Sequenced by immunoSEQ multiplex PCR; TCRdb stores in-frame clones only, minus some. The sample lists approximately 280,000 clones, nearly 90% occurring once. The sample taken for sequencing was PBMCs or T cells enriched from blood (not recorded which). Receptors were obtained from a woman aged 18-30 years with acute COVID-19. CDR3s include the opening cysteine and the closing phenylalanine or tryptophan. Fields, in order: clone size, J gene, V gene, D gene, CDR3 DNA, CDR3 protein. D genes are given only for firm matches. A clone size is listed for some rows: how often the clone was seen (once, few, many), or a class if it is expanded.

. TRBJ2-2 TRBV25-1 TRBD1 TGTGCCAGCAGCAGGGGGTTGAGCGGGGAGCTGTTTTTT CASSRGLSGELFF
. TRBJ2-1 TRBV28 . TGTGCCAGCAGTTTTCCCCGACAAGGGGGGCAGTTCTTC CASSFPRQGGQFF
. TRBJ2-3 TRBV19 TRBD2 TGTGCCAGTAGTATAGCATATCTAGCGGGAGGGCCTCGTGATACGCAGTATTTT CASSIAYLAGGPRDTQYF
. TRBJ2-1 TRBV11-2 TRBD2 TGTGCCAGCAGCTGGGGACTAGCGGCCTACAATGAGCAGTTCTTC CASSWGLAAYNEQFF
. TRBJ1-2 TRBV5-1 . TGCGCCAGCAGCTTCGGACAGTCGGGGAATTATGGCTACACCTTC CASSFGQSGNYGYTF
. TRBJ2-1 TRBV11-1 . TGTGCCAGCAGGTTAGCATCCGGGAGAAGAGGCCTGTACAATGAGCAGTTCTTC CASRLASGRRGLYNEQFF
. TRBJ1-1 TRBV9 . TGTGCCAGCAGCGTTGGCTTCGTGAACACTGAAGCTTTCTTT CASSVGFVNTEAFF
. TRBJ1-5 TRBV19 . TGTGCCAGTAGTCAGGGGTTCTATAGCAATCAGCCCCAGCATTTT CASSQGFYSNQPQHF
few TRBJ2-7 TRBV11-2 TRBD2 TGTGCCAGCAGCTTAGCTCCGGGACTAGTGAGGGAGCAGTACTTC CASSLAPGLVREQYF
. TRBJ2-1 TRBV28 . TGTGCCAGCACCTCGGGACTGATGAACGATGAGCAGTTCTTC CASTSGLMNDEQFF
. TRBJ1-1 TRBV2 . TGTGCCAGCAGTGAGCAGGGTCGGGCTGAAGCTTTCTTT CASSEQGRAEAFF
. TRBJ2-2 TRBV28 TRBD2 TGTGCCAGCAGTTTATCTAGCGGGAGCGGCGGGGAGCTGTTTTTT CASSLSSGSGGELFF
. TRBJ1-5 TRBV3-1/TRBV3-2 TRBD1 TGTGCCAGCAGCCCTCGGACAGGCCGCAATCAGCCCCAGCATTTT CASSPRTGRNQPQHF
. TRBJ2-7 TRBV5-1 TRBD2 TGCGCCAGCAGCTCCCAAGCGGGAGTGCTGTACGAGCAGTACTTC CASSSQAGVLYEQYF
. TRBJ2-1 TRBV4-1 TRBD2 TGCGCCAGCAGCCACATAACTAGCGGGACTGGTAATGAGCAGTTCTTC CASSHITSGTGNEQFF
. TRBJ1-5 TRBV12-5 TRBD1 TGTGCTAGTGGCTTCTTGTGGGATGGACAGGCTTATAGCAATCAGCCCCAGCATTTT CASGFLWDGQAYSNQPQHF
. TRBJ1-6 TRBV5-1 . TGCGCCAGCAGCTCCCAGCAGGGAAGCAATTCACCCCTCCACTTT CASSSQQGSNSPLHF
. TRBJ1-4 TRBV4-2 TRBD1 TGTGCCAGCAGCCAAGTGGACAGGGGTAATGAAAAACTGTTTTTT CASSQVDRGNEKLFF
. TRBJ2-1 TRBV15 . TGTGCCACCAGCAAGGCTAGTCTCGATGAGCAGTTCTTC CATSKASLDEQFF
. TRBJ2-3 TRBV6-5 . TGTGCCAGCAGTTACTCACCGGGAGTATCGAATACGCAGTATTTT CASSYSPGVSNTQYF
. TRBJ1-4 TRBV11-2 TRBD1 TGTGCCAGCAGCTGGACAGGGGGCAATGAAAAACTGTTTTTT CASSWTGGNEKLFF
. TRBJ1-5 TRBV30 . TGTGCCTGGAGTTTGGGGGCCGGCAATCAGCCCCAGCATTTT CAWSLGAGNQPQHF
. TRBJ2-1 TRBV5-1 TRBD2 TGCGCCAGCAGCCCCTGGACTAGCGGGACTGCTAGCTCCTACAATGAGCAGTTCTTC CASSPWTSGTASSYNEQFF
. TRBJ2-1 TRBV19 TRBD1 TGTGCCAGTAGTATAGATCCTCCGGGACAGGGGTCCTACAATGAGCAGTTCTTC CASSIDPPGQGSYNEQFF
many TRBJ1-5 TRBV6-5 TRBD1 TGTGCCAGCAGTTACGACAGGGGAGGCAATCAGCCCCAGCATTTT CASSYDRGGNQPQHF
. TRBJ2-4 TRBV7-8 . TGTGCCAGCAGCAATCCCGGGGGCAAAAACATTCAGTACTTC CASSNPGGKNIQYF
. TRBJ2-1 TRBV2 TRBD2 TGTGCCAGCAGTGAAGCTCCGGGACTAGGACTCAATGAGCAGTTCTTC CASSEAPGLGLNEQFF
. TRBJ2-7 TRBV7-6 TRBD2 TGTGCCAGCAGCCCGACTAGCGGGAGGGGGGAGCAGTACTTC CASSPTSGRGEQYF
. TRBJ2-1 TRBV27 TRBD2 TGTGCCAGCCGCCGGGGTAGCGGGACTCATAATGAGCAGTTCTTC CASRRGSGTHNEQFF
once TRBJ2-3 TRBV19 . TGTGCCAGTAGTAAATGGACAGCAACTAGCACAGATACGCAGTATTTT CASSKWTATSTDTQYF
few TRBJ2-2 TRBV5-6 TRBD1 TGTGCCAGCACCGAGACAGGGATGGCCGGGGAGCTGTTTTTT CASTETGMAGELFF
. TRBJ1-4 TRBV5-1 TRBD1 TGCGCCAGCAGCTTGAGCAGGGGGGAGGCTAATGAAAAACTGTTTTTT CASSLSRGEANEKLFF
. TRBJ2-7 TRBV10-1 TRBD2 TGCGCCAGCAGTCCTAGCGGGAGAAGTTTTTACGAGCAGTACTTC CASSPSGRSFYEQYF
. TRBJ1-1 TRBV24-1 . TGTGCCACCAGTGGACTTGGAGACACTGAAGCTTTCTTT CATSGLGDTEAFF
. TRBJ1-2 TRBV5-6 . TGTGCCAGCAGCTTGGAGGGGGTGGGCTATGGCTACACCTTC CASSLEGVGYGYTF
. TRBJ2-2 TRBV7-9 TRBD2 TGTGCCAGCAGCGGACTAGCGAACACCGGGGAGCTGTTTTTT CASSGLANTGELFF